These 13 T cell receptor beta chains share one sample of origin, sequenced in a study of blood T cell repertoires in COVID-19. Clones were sequenced by immunoSEQ multiplex PCR, and TCRdb holds only the in-frame ones, with some missing. In the table there are about 74,000 clones, approximately 90% of which are singletons. Sequenced: peripheral blood. These receptors originate from a man aged 70 or older with active or convalescent COVID-19.

The V and J genes are TRBV5-1 and TRBJ1-2; 9 bases are a match to TRBD1. Germline V gene data show CDR1 as SGHRS and CDR2 as YFSETQ. The CDR3 runs 15 residues. J gave up 4 bases and V 4 bases, and 8 bases lay outside the gene matches. This CDR3 reads CASSQTGTGIYGYTF. The CDR3 DNA is TGCGCCAGCAGCCAAACCGGGACAGGGATCTATGGCTACACCTTC.

The chain combines TRBV19 with TRBJ1-2; no clear D gene. Germline V gives CDR1 LNHDA, CDR2 SQIVND (reference sequence). The V end lost 4 bases, the J end lost 0 bases, and 15 bases lay between the germline ends. CDR3 size: 16 residues. CDR3 sequence reads: CASSSRRQTTNYGYTF. CDR3 DNA sequence: TGTGCCAGTAGTAGTCGTCGGCAGACTACTAACTATGGCTACACCTTC.

The gene calls are TRBV29-1 and TRBJ1-1; 8 nucleotides agree with TRBD1. The germline V gene encodes CDR1 SQVTM and CDR2 ANQGSEA. Trimming cost V 7 bases and J 3 bases; bases outside gene matches: 7. The CDR3 runs 13 residues. CDR3 loop: CSGNRGVDTEAFF. The DNA for the CDR3 is TGCAGCGGGAACAGGGGGGTAGACACTGAAGCTTTCTTT. The whole variable domain, remainder taken from reference TRBV29-1 and TRBJ1-1, is SAVISQKPSRDICQRGTSLTIQCQVDSQVTMMFWYRQQPGQSLTLIATANQGSEATYESGFVIDKFPISRPNLTFSTLTVSNMSPEDSSIYLCSGNRGVDTEAFFGQGTRLTVV.

This chain uses TRBV7-8 with TRBJ2-1, with TRBD2 identical over 9 bases. This CDR3 contains 14 residues. J was trimmed by 7 bases and V by 5 bases; bases with no gene match: 6. In germline, CDR1 is SGHVS, CDR2 FQNEAQ. The CDR3 loop reads CASSLSGGMNEQFF. CDR3 nucleotide sequence: TGTGCCAGCAGCCTTAGCGGGGGTATGAATGAGCAGTTCTTC.

The V gene is TRBV19, the J gene TRBJ2-7, with TRBD2 as a possible D gene (5 bases). The germline CDR1 and CDR2 sequences are LNHDA and SQIVND (reference sequence). This CDR3 spans 14 amino acids. Trimming stripped 5 bases from V and 3 bases from J, with 14 bases between. CDR3 DNA sequence: TGTGCCAGTAGTGTAACCTGGAGGCTCTACGAGCAGTACTTC. Translated, it gives CASSVTWRLYEQYF.

The chain recombines TRBV19 with TRBJ1-2; 7 nucleotides match TRBD1. In germline, CDR1 is LNHDA, CDR2 SQIVND (reference sequence). J was trimmed by 7 bases and V by 6 bases; bases with no gene match: 8. The CDR3 extends over 13 amino acids. The CDR3 DNA follows: TGTGCCAGTAGGGAGACAGGGATGGGTGGCTACACCTTC. This gives the protein CASRETGMGGYTF.

The V call is TRBV2, the J call TRBJ2-7, with no clear D. CDR3 size: 14 residues. Per germline, CDR1 SNHLY and CDR2 FYNNEI. V lost 3 bases and J lost 2, with 11 bases in between. The CDR3 here is CASSETEPPYEQYF. The CDR3 DNA reads as TGTGCCAGCAGTGAGACTGAACCACCCTACGAGCAGTACTTC.

The rearrangement links TRBV30 to TRBJ1-2; weak D call: TRBD1 (6 bases). Germline V gene lookup returns CDR1 GTSNPN and CDR2 SVGIG (reference sequence). The CDR3 is 12 amino acids. V was cut by 4 bases and J by 8 bases, with 14 bases left in between. The CDR3 DNA reads TGTGCCTGGACCGTGCTGACAGGAGGCTACACCTTC. Protein sequence: CAWTVLTGGYTF. Combining the CDR3 with reference TRBV30 and TRBJ1-2 gives the whole variable domain SQTIHQWPATLVQPVGSPLSLECTVEGTSNPNLYWYRQAAGRGLQLLFYSVGIGQISSEVPQNLSASRPQDRQFILSSKKLLLSDSGFYLCAWTVLTGGYTFGSGTRLTVV.

This rearrangement joins TRBV7-9 to TRBJ2-1; unclear D gene. This CDR3 region has 13 residues. V was clipped by 6 bases and J by 10 bases, with 16 bases between them. Germline loops: CDR1 SEHNR, CDR2 FQNEAQ (reference sequence). CDR3 nucleotides: TGTGCCAGCAGTCAAGCCGCCCCTGCGGAGCAGTTCTTC. Amino acids: CASSQAAPAEQFF.

The chain's CDR3 is CASSLTGGPTGYTF. The CDR3, as DNA: TGTGCCAGCAGCCTGACAGGGGGGCCAACGGGCTACACCTTC. This rearrangement joins TRBV9 to TRBJ1-2; 9 bases are a match to TRBD1. This CDR3 comprises 14 residues. V dropped 4 bases and J dropped 8; count of bases not matched to a gene: 9. Germline V CDR1 and CDR2: SGDLS, YYNGEE.

V usage is TRBV30 and J usage is TRBJ1-1; 12 nucleotides agree with TRBD1. CDR1 is GTSNPN and CDR2 is SVGIG in the germline V gene (reference sequence). V lost 1 base, J lost 1 base, and 4 bases stayed unmatched. There are 16 residues in the CDR3. The CDR3 bases are TGTGCCTGGAGTGAGGGACAGGGGGCGTGGAACACTGAAGCTTTCTTT. It specifies CAWSEGQGAWNTEAFF.

The chain carries TRBV5-4 and TRBJ2-7; 9 nucleotides match TRBD1. Trimming took 2 bases from V and 5 from J; bases not matched to a gene: 11. Germline V gene sequence: CDR1 SGHNT, CDR2 YYREEE (reference sequence). The CDR3 covers 16 residues. CDR3 in amino acids: CASSFRADRGKNEQYF. CDR3 DNA: TGTGCCAGCAGCTTTCGGGCCGACAGGGGGAAAAACGAGCAGTACTTC.

In this sample, this clone turned up once. J is TRBJ2-1 and V is TRBV15; tentatively, D is TRBD2 (6 bases). V was trimmed by 0 bases and J by 4 bases, leaving 10 bases between them. This CDR3 contains 15 residues. CDR1 is LNHNV and CDR2 is YYDKDF in the germline V gene (reference sequence). The DNA for the CDR3 is TGTGCCACCAGCAGAGACGGGAGAGATTACAATGAGCAGTTCTTC. Its translation: CATSRDGRDYNEQFF.